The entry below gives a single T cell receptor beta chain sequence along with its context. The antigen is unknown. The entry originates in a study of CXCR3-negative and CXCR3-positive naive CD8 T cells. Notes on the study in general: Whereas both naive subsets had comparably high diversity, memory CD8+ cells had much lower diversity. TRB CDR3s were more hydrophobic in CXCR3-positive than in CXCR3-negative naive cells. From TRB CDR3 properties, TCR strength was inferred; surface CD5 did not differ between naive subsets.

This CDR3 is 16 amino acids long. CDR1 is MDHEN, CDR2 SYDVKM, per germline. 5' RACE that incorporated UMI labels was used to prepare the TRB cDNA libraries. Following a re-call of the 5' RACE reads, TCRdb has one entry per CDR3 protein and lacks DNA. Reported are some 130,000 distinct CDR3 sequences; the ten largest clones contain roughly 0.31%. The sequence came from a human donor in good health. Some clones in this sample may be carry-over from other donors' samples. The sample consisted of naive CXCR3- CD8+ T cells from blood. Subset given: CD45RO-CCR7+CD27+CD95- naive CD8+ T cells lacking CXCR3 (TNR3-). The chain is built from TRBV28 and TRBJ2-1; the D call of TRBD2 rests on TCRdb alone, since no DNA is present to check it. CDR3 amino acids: CASSSDTGTRSAEQFF.